The TCR beta chain described here comes from a study of T cells in Graves' hyperthyroidism and ophthalmopathy. About the study: Specimen type is peripheral blood, collected at initial diagnosis prior to any treatment. Study-wide results and limits: Ophthalmopathy and stable hyperthyroidism were separated by a 13 V-J model.

Trimming pared 5 bases from V and 2 bases from J, leaving 13 bases between. Germline CDR1 and CDR2: PRHDT and FYEKMQ (reference sequence). The CDR3 is 14 amino acids. TCR beta CDR3 regions were amplified from RNA. HTBI primers were used for first-round RT-PCR of the TCR CDR3. MiXCR, applied by TCRdb to the multiplex PCR reads, yields one record per CDR3 protein. Of roughly 560,000 distinct CDR3 sequences listed, roughly 14% were seen once; the top ten hold roughly 4.5%. Thyroid ultrasound, orbital computed tomography, clinical symptoms, and serum thyroxine and TRAb underpinned diagnoses. 10 ml of fresh peripheral blood supplied the PBMCs. This clonotype was counted ten times or more. Its specificity is not known.

The TCR sequence derives from a woman aged 40 to 50 with Graves' ophthalmopathy. The chain uses TRBV13 and TRBJ2-7; D is ambiguous. Sequences were obtained from blood. CDR3 region: CASSTRPGTYEQYF. In DNA, the CDR3 is TGTGCCAGCAGCACCCGACCCGGTACCTACGAGCAGTACTTC. The entire variable domain, with the rest obtained from reference TRBV13 and TRBJ2-7, is as follows: AAGVIQSPRHLIKEKRETATLKCYPIPRHDTVYWYQQGPGQDPQFLISFYEKMQSDKGSIPDRFSAQQFSDYHSELNMSSLELGDSALYFCASSTRPGTYEQYFGPGTRLTVT.